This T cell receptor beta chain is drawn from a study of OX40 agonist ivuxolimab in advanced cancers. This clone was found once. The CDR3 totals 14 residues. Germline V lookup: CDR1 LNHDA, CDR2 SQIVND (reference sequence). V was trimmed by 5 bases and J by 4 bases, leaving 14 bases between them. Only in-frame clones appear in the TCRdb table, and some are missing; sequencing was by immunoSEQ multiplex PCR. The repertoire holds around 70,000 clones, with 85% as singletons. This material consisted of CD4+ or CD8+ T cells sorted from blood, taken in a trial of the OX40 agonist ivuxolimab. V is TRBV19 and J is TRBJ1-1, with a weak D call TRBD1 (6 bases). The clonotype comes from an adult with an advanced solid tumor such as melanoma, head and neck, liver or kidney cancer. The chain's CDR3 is CASSSRGQGTEAFF. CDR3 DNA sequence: TGTGCCAGTAGTTCCCGGGGGCAGGGCACTGAAGCTTTCTTT.